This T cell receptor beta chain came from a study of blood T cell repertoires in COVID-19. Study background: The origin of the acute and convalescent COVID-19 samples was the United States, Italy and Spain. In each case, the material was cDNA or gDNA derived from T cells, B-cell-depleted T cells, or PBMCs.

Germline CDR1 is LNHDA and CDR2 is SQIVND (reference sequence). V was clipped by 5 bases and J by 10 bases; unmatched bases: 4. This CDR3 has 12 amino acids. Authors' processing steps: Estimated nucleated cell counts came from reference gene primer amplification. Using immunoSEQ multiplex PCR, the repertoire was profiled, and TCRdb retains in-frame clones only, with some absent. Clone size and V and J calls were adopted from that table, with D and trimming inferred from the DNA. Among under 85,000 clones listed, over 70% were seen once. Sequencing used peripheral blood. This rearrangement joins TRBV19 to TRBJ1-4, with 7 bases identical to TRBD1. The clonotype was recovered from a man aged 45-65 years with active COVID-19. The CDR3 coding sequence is TGTGCCAGTAGTGTCGACAGGGTAAAACTGTTTTTT. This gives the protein CASSVDRVKLFF.